These T cell receptor beta chains were read from a single sample in a study of OX40 agonist ivuxolimab in advanced cancers. The repertoire was sequenced with immunoSEQ multiplex PCR; TCRdb's copy has only in-frame clones and lacks some. Seen here are around 50,000 clones, around nine tenths observed once, and the top ten hold less than 0.75%. The source was CD4+ or CD8+ T cells sorted from blood, collected in a trial of the OX40 agonist ivuxolimab. The receptors were gathered from an adult with an advanced solid tumor such as melanoma, head and neck, liver or kidney cancer. CDR3s include the opening cysteine and the closing phenylalanine or tryptophan. The D gene is left open where the match is weak. Rows may omit the clone size; those that give it use once, few, many or a size class.

NA	NA	TRBV21-1	TRBJ2-7	TGTGCCAGCAGCACCCGGGCTTTGGCGGGGGCGGGCTCCTACGAGCAGTACTTC	CASSTRALAGAGSYEQYF
once	NA	TRBV19	TRBJ2-3	TGTGCCAGTAGCCGGGGTGCAGATACGCAGTATTTT	CASSRGADTQYF
NA	NA	TRBV7-9	TRBJ2-1	TGTGCCAGCAGCCGAATAGCCAATGAGCAGTTCTTC	CASSRIANEQFF
NA	NA	TRBV7-6	TRBJ2-5	TGTGCCAGCAGCTTAGGCCACTCCGGGGTTAGGGCAGAGACCCAGTACTTC	CASSLGHSGVRAETQYF
NA	TRBD1	TRBV4-1	TRBJ1-3	TGCGCCAGCAGCCACTCCGACAGGGGTATTGGAAACACCATATATTTT	CASSHSDRGIGNTIYF
NA	NA	TRBV5-1	TRBJ2-7	TGCGCCAGCAGCTTGTCAGGGAACGAGCAGTACTTC	CASSLSGNEQYF
NA	NA	TRBV7-9	TRBJ2-1	TGTGCCAGCAGCTTAGGATCTGGGGTGGCTTTTTCCTACAATGAGCAGTTCTTC	CASSLGSGVAFSYNEQFF
once	TRBD2	TRBV11-2	TRBJ2-5	TGTGCCAGCAGCTTAGCCCCCCCTAGCGGGGAGCGAGAGACCCAGTACTTC	CASSLAPPSGERETQYF
NA	NA	TRBV7-3	TRBJ2-3	TGTGCCAGCAGCTTCGGCGGGAGCACAGATACGCAGTATTTT	CASSFGGSTDTQYF
once	NA	TRBV28	TRBJ2-7	TGTGCCAGCAGTGAGAGGGGCAGGGCCCCCTACGAGCAGTACTTC	CASSERGRAPYEQYF
NA	TRBD2	TRBV19	TRBJ2-7	TGTGCCAGCTCTAGAACCGGGACTAGCGGCTACGAGCAGTACTTC	CASSRTGTSGYEQYF
NA	NA	TRBV11-1	TRBJ2-7	TGTGCCAGCAGCCTAAGGACGGGGACCTACGAGCAGTACTTC	CASSLRTGTYEQYF
NA	NA	TRBV4-2	TRBJ2-2	TGTGCCAGCAGCCAAGATCGCGACACCGGGGAGCTGTTTTTT	CASSQDRDTGELFF
NA	NA	TRBV6-6	TRBJ2-7	TGTGCCAGCAGTGGGGGATACGAGCAGTACTTC	CASSGGYEQYF
NA	NA	TRBV5-8	TRBJ2-7	TGTGCCAGCAGCTTCACCGTCCTGGCGGGGTACTCCTACGAGCAGTACTTC	CASSFTVLAGYSYEQYF
NA	NA	TRBV30	TRBJ2-1	TGTGCCCGGAGTGTAAACCAGGGTAGGCAGTTCTTC	CARSVNQGRQFF
NA	NA	TRBV4-1	TRBJ1-1	TGCGCCAGCAGCCAATCCAGCGGGACTGAAGCTTTCTTT	CASSQSSGTEAFF
NA	NA	TRBV5-4	TRBJ1-1	TGTGCCAGCAGCTTGGAGGTAGTGAACACTGAAGCTTTCTTT	CASSLEVVNTEAFF
NA	NA	TRBV5-1	TRBJ2-7	TGCGCCAGCAGCTTGGTCGGGCGGGGCTCCTACGAGCAGTACTTC	CASSLVGRGSYEQYF
NA	NA	TRBV6-1	TRBJ2-7	TGTGCCAGCAGCCTCATACGGGGATACGAGCAGTACTTC	CASSLIRGYEQYF
NA	NA	TRBV7-8	TRBJ1-3	TGTGCCAGCAGCTTAGCTGGGGCTGGAAACACCATATATTTT	CASSLAGAGNTIYF
once	NA	TRBV2	TRBJ2-1	TGTGCCAGTAGGGAGGAGACAGGAAAACGTTACAATGAGCAGTTCTTC	CASREETGKRYNEQFF
NA	TRBD2	TRBV30	TRBJ2-3	TGTGCCTGGAGTAAAGGCGCGGGAGGGGACACAGATACGCAGTATTTT	CAWSKGAGGDTDTQYF
NA	TRBD1	TRBV6-6	TRBJ2-5	TGTGCCAGTACAGGGGGCTGGGAGACCCAGTACTTC	CASTGGWETQYF
NA	TRBD1	TRBV18	TRBJ1-2	TGTGCCAGCTCACCAGTGGACAGGCTCCCCTATGGCTACACCTTC	CASSPVDRLPYGYTF
NA	TRBD2	TRBV27	TRBJ2-7	TGTGCCAGCAGTCCCCAGGGCGGGGGATCCTACGAGCAGTACTTC	CASSPQGGGSYEQYF
NA	NA	TRBV6-6	TRBJ2-1	TGTGCCAGCAGATACGGATGGCAGAGCGATGAGCAGTTCTTC	CASRYGWQSDEQFF
NA	NA	TRBV30	TRBJ2-1	TGTGCCTGGAATTCCCCCAACAATGAGCAGTTCTTC	CAWNSPNNEQFF
once	TRBD2	TRBV29-1	TRBJ2-5	TGCAGCGTTGAAGCGACTAGCGGGAGGGCCGGAGAGACCCAGTACTTC	CSVEATSGRAGETQYF
NA	NA	TRBV7-2	TRBJ1-2	TGTGCCAGCAGCTTAAATCACGGGAACTTCTATGGCTACACCTTC	CASSLNHGNFYGYTF
NA	NA	TRBV7-9	TRBJ1-1	TGTGCCAGCAGCTTAGTTGGGACAACTCACCTTCAAGCTTTCTTT	CASSLVGTTHLQAFF
NA	TRBD1	TRBV6-1	TRBJ2-7	TGTGCCAGCAGTGAAGCGCATGGGACAGGGATGGGGTACGAGCAGTACTTC	CASSEAHGTGMGYEQYF
NA	NA	TRBV28	TRBJ1-5	TGTGCCAGCAGTTATCTGGGGCTCGCTCAGCCCCAGCATTTT	CASSYLGLAQPQHF
once	NA	TRBV5-6	TRBJ2-3	TGTGCCAGCAGCTTGGATCTAGATACGCAGTATTTT	CASSLDLDTQYF
NA	TRBD1	TRBV27	TRBJ2-7	TGTGCCAGCAGTGACAGGGGGCAGTACGAGCAGTACTTC	CASSDRGQYEQYF
NA	NA	TRBV11-2	TRBJ2-5	TGTGCCAGCAGCTTAGGTACTAGCCCCCAAGAGACCCAGTACTTC	CASSLGTSPQETQYF
NA	NA	TRBV6-1	TRBJ1-5	TGTGCCAGCAGTGCTGACAGTAGCAATCAGCCCCAGCATTTT	CASSADSSNQPQHF
NA	NA	TRBV29-1	TRBJ1-1	TGCAGCGTTGAAATCTGGGGACGGAACACTGAAGCTTTCTTT	CSVEIWGRNTEAFF